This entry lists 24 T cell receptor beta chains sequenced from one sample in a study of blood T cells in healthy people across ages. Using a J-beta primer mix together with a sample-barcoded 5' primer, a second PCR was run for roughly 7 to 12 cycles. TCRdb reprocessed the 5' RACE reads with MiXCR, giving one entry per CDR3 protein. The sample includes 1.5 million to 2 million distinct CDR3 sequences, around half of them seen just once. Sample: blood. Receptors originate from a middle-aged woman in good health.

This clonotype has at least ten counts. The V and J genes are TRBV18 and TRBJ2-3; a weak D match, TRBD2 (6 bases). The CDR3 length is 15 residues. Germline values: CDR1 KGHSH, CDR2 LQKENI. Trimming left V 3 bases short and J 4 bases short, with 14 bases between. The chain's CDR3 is CASSPGLLDADTQYF. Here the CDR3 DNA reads TGTGCCAGCTCACCGGGACTCCTAGACGCAGATACGCAGTATTTT.

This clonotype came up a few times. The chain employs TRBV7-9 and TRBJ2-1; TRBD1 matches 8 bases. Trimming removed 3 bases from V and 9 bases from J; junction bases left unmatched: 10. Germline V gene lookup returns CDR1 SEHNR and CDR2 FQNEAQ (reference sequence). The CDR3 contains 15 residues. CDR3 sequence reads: CASSFRGTGWSEQFF. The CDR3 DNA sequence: TGTGCCAGCAGCTTTCGCGGGACAGGATGGTCTGAGCAGTTCTTC.

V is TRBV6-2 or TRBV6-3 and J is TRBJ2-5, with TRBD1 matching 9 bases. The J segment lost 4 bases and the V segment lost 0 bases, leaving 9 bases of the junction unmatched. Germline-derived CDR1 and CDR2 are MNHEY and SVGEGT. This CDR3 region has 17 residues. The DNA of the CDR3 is TGTGCCAGCAGTTACTCTATCCGGACAGGGGCGTCAGAGACCCAGTACTTC. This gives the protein CASSYSIRTGASETQYF.

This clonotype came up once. The CDR3 region is CASSYSTAGGSSGNTIYF. Here the CDR3 DNA reads TGTGCCAGCAGTTACTCTACGGCAGGGGGAAGCTCTGGAAACACCATATATTTT. V is TRBV6-5 and J is TRBJ1-3, with 7 bases that match TRBD1. Germline loops: CDR1 MNHEY, CDR2 SVGAGI. CDR3 length: 18 amino acids. The V segment lost 0 bases and the J segment 0 bases; nucleotides outside the gene matches: 8.

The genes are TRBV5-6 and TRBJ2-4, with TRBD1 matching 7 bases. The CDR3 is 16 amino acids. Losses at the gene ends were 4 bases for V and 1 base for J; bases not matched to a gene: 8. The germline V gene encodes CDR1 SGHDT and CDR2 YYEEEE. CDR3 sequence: CASSGTQGTAKNIQYF. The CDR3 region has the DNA TGTGCCAGCAGCGGGACACAGGGGACCGCCAAAAACATTCAGTACTTC.

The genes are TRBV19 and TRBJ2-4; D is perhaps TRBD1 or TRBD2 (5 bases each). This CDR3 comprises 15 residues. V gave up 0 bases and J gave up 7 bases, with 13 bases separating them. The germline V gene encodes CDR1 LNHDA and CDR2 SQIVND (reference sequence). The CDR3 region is CASSIEGTRTNIQYF. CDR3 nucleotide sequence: TGTGCCAGTAGTATAGAGGGGACCCGTACGAACATTCAGTACTTC.

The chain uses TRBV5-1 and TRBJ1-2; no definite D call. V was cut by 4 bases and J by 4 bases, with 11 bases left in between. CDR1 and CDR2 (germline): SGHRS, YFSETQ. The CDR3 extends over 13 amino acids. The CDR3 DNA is TGCGCCAGCAGCGCGGGCCCTAGCTATGGCTACACCTTC. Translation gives CASSAGPSYGYTF.

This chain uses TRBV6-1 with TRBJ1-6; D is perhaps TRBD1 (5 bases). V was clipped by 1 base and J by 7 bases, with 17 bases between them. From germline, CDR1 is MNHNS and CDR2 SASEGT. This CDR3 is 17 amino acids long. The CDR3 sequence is CASSEGAGRRGNSPLHF. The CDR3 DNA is TGTGCCAGCAGTGAAGGCGCAGGAAGGCGGGGGAATTCACCCCTCCACTTT.

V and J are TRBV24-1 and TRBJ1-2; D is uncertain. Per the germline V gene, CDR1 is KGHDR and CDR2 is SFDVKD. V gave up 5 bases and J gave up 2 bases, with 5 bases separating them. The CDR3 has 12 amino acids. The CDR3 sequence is CATSAENYGYTF. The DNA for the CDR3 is TGTGCCACCAGTGCTGAAAACTATGGCTACACCTTC.

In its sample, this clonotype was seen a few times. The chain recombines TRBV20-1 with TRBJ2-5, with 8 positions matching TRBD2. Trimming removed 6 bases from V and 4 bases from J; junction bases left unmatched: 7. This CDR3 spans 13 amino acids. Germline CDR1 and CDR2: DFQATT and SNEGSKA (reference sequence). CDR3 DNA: TGCAGTGCCCCGCGGGGGGTTGGAGAGACCCAGTACTTC. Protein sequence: CSAPRGVGETQYF.

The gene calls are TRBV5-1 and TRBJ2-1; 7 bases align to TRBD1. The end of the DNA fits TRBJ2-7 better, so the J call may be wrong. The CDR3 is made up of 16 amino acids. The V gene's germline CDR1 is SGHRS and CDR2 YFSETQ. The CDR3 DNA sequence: TGCGCCAGCAGCCCGACCGGACAGGCCAGGGGAAATGAGCAGTACTTC. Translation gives CASSPTGQARGNEQYF.

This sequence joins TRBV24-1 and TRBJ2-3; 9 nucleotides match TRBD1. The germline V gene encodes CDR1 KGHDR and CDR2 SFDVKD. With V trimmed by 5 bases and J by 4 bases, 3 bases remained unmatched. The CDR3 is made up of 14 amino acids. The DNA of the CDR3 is TGTGCCACCAGTGTGGACAGGGGAGCAGATACGCAGTATTTT. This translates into CATSVDRGADTQYF.

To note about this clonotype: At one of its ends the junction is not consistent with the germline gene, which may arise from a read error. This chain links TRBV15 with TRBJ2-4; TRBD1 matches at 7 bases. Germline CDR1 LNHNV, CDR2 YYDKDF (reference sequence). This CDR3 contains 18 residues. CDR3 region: CATSRGVTGILAKNFQYF. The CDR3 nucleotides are TGTGCCACCAGCAGAGGGGTGACAGGGATCCTAGCCAAAAACTTTCAGTACTTC.

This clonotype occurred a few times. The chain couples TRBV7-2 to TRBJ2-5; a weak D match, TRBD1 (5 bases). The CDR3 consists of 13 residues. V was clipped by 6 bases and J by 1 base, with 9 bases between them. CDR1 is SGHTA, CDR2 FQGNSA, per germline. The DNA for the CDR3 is TGTGCCAGCAGTCGACAGAGCCAAGAGACCCAGTACTTC. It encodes CASSRQSQETQYF.

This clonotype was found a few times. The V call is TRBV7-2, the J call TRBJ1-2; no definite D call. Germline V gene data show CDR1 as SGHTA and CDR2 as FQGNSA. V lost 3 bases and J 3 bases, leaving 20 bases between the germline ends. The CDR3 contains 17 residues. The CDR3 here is CASSFAQPQPFYYGYTF. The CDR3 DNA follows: TGTGCCAGCAGCTTCGCCCAGCCGCAACCCTTCTACTATGGCTACACCTTC.

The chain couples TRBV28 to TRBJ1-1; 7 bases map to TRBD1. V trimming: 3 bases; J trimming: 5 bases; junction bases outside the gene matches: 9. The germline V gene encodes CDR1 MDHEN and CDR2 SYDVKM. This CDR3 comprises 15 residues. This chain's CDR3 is CASSFRQGIRTEAFF. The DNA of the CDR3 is TGTGCCAGCAGTTTCCGACAGGGAATTAGGACTGAAGCTTTCTTT.

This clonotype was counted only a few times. Here the CDR3 DNA reads TGCGCCAGCACCCTAGCGGGGGGCGATGAGCAGTTCTTC. Its translation: CASTLAGGDEQFF. The chain links TRBV4-1 to TRBJ2-1, with 11 nucleotides matching TRBD2. Germline-derived CDR1 and CDR2 are MGHRA and YSYEKL. The CDR3 covers 13 residues. With 7 bases clipped from V and 8 bases from J, the junction kept 4 bases outside the gene matches.

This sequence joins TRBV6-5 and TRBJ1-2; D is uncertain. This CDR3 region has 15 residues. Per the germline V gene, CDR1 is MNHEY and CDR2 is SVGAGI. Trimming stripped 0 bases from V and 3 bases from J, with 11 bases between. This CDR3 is CASSYSGLRDYGYTF. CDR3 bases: TGTGCCAGCAGTTACTCGGGCCTGAGGGACTATGGCTACACCTTC.

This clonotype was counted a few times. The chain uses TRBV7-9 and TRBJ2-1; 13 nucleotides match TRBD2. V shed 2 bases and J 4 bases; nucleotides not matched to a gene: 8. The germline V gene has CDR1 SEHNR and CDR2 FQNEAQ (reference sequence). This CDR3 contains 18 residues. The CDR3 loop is CASSLTLRTSGRYNEQFF. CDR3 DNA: TGTGCCAGCAGCTTAACTCTTAGGACTAGCGGGAGATACAATGAGCAGTTCTTC.

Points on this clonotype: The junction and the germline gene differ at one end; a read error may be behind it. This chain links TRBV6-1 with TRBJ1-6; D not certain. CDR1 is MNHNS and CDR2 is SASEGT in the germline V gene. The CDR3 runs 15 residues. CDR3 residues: CAGSEVPDVNSPLHF. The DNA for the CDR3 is TGTGCCGGCAGTGAAGTTCCGGACGTGAATTCACCCCTCCACTTT.

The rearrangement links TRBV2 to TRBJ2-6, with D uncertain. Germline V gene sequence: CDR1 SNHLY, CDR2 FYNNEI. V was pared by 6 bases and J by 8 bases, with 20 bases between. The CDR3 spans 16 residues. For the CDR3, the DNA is TGTGCCAGCAGAGCGTATACAGAGAGAAGGACCAACGTCCTGACTTTC. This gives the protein CASRAYTERRTNVLTF.

CDR3: CASTTPGQPYNEQFF. CDR3 nucleotide sequence: TGCGCCAGCACGACACCGGGACAGCCCTACAATGAGCAGTTCTTC. The gene calls are TRBV5-1 and TRBJ2-1, with TRBD1 matching over 7 bases. Germline CDR1 reads SGHRS; CDR2 reads YFSETQ. The V gene end was trimmed by 6 bases and the J gene end by 2 bases; junction bases not matched to a gene: 8. The CDR3 covers 15 residues.

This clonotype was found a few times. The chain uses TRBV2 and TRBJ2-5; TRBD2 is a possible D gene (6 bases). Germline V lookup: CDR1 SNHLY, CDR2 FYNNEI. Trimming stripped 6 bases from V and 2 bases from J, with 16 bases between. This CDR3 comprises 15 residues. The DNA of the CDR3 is TGTGCCAGCAGAGACAGACCGGGGGTTCAAGAGACCCAGTACTTC. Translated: CASRDRPGVQETQYF.

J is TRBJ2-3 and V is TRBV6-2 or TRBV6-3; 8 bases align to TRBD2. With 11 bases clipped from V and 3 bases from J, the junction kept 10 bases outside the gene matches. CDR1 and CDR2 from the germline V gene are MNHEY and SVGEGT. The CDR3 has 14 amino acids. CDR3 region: CACTLGLATDTQYF. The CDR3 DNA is TGTGCCTGCACCCTCGGACTAGCAACAGATACGCAGTATTTT.